This entry is about one T cell receptor (beta chain). Its target is not known. TCR beta rearrangements were amplified from peripheral blood genomic DNA. These data come from a study of T cell repertoires in aging, cancer and after chemotherapy. The study, taken as a whole, reports: Loss of evenness, beyond lost richness, contributed to age-related TCR diversity decline in cancer patients.

The CDR3 is 13 amino acids. J gave up 1 base and V 6 bases, and 2 bases lay outside the gene matches. Rearranged V-D-J TRB sequences were amplified with a mixed TRB-A/B primer pool. TCRdb fed the multiplex PCR reads into MiXCR, producing one record per CDR3 protein. The repertoire has fewer than 15,000 distinct CDR3 sequences, approximately 28% of them found once; the top ten carry about 9.3%. V and J are TRBV12-3 or TRBV12-4 and TRBJ1-1; 7 nucleotides line up with TRBD1. The source material was blood. This sequence was found in a human donor with a blood cancer. The CDR3 bases are TGTGCCAGCAGCGGACAGGCGAACACTGAAGCTTTCTTT. This translates into CASSGQANTEAFF.